A single T cell receptor beta chain is shown here with its context. Those enrolled in Seattle joined during active infection and were followed longitudinally afterward. Source study methods: Estimates of nucleated cell counts were drawn from the amplification of reference gene primers. The protocol was immunoSEQ multiplex PCR, while the TCRdb copy is restricted to in-frame clones and leaves out a portion. V and J calls plus clone size are reproduced from that table; the DNA served to infer D and trimming. In the table there are more than 350,000 clones, 70% to 90% of which are singletons. This sample was taken from a study of blood T cell repertoires in COVID-19. The wider study: Whether acute or convalescent, the COVID-19 samples came from the United States, Italy and Spain. The analysed material was cDNA or gDNA that came from T cells, B-cell-depleted T cells, or PBMCs.

The CDR3 is made up of 15 amino acids. Trimming shortened V by 5 bases and J by 1 base, and 15 bases separated the two germline ends. The TCR was taken from a woman aged 25 to 39 with COVID-19, enrolled during active disease. The chain employs TRBV6-7 and TRBJ2-7, with D unresolved. TRBV6-7 is noted as an ORF with a role that remains uncertain. Sequencing input: peripheral blood. The CDR3 DNA reads as TGTGCCAGCAGTAAACTCAAGAGACAATCCTACGAGCAGTACGTC. Protein sequence: CASSKLKRQSYEQYV.